This TCR beta chain was found in a study of T cell clones after liver transplantation. Study as a whole: Tolerance: complete withdrawal held at least one year, liver enzymes staying within twice normal. The study's findings and limits: Migration into the graft, not deletion, may explain lost graft donor-reactive T cells.

CDR1 MDHEN and CDR2 SYDVKM come from the germline V gene. V shed 5 bases and J 6 bases; nucleotides not matched to a gene: 9. The CDR3 loop spans 16 amino acids. Method: immunoSEQ multiplex PCR; TCRdb's copy keeps in-frame clones and lacks some. The sample carries approximately 65,000 clones, 90% to 95% recorded once. Regarding this clone: Its antigen is not identified.

The chain has TRBV28 and TRBJ2-1, with 11 bases matching TRBD2. The specimen was CD4+ T cells from blood, collected about 25 months after liver transplant. This TCR came from a human patient who received a liver transplant. Some T cells may be graft donor cells. This CDR3 is CASSRLAGGSSNEQFF. CDR3 sequence (DNA): TGTGCCAGCAGTCGGTTAGCGGGAGGGTCTTCCAATGAGCAGTTCTTC.